The clone carrying this T cell receptor beta chain was seen once. What it binds is unknown. The data were obtained in a study of molecular identifiers for immune sequencing clone quantification. The CDR3 spans 13 residues. V was clipped by 4 bases and J by 6 bases, with 12 bases between them. Looked up from germline, CDR1 is LGHNA and CDR2 is YSLEER. In preparing bulk TCR libraries, previously described methods and listed TCR primers were used. One entry per CDR3 protein, called by TCRdb with MiXCR from the PCR reads. The table has 250,000 to 350,000 distinct CDR3 sequences, about a fifth seen once; the top ten hold about 0.81%. Sorting captured naive CD8 T cells as CD8+CD4-CCR7+CD45RA+. General study points: Over 99% of CMV-specific effector molecules, but under 1% of naive ones, were in clones above 20 copies.

This clonotype originated in a human donor in good health. Some libraries in this study had Jurkat cell RNA spiked in. The rearrangement joins TRBV4-3 to TRBJ1-1; TRBD1 might be the D (6 bases). Sequenced input: naive CD8+ T cells from blood, with Jurkat cell RNA spiked in. Noted subset: FACS-sorted CD8+CD4-CCR7+CD45RA+ naive T cells. The CDR3 DNA sequence: TGCGCCAGCAGCCTGATCGGGGGCGCTGAAGCTTTCTTT. This encodes CASSLIGGAEAFF.